This TCR beta chain was sequenced for a study of T cell responses to AZD1222 COVID-19 vaccine. Study results and caveats: Sampled repertoires all dated from after the peak T cell response.

V lost 5 bases, J lost 2 bases, and 10 bases lay in between. Germline V CDR1 and CDR2: MNHEY, SVGAGI. This CDR3 spans 14 amino acids. Repertoires were generated with immunoSEQ multiplex PCR, while TCRdb's copy carries only in-frame clones and drops some. The sample contains roughly 150,000 clones, around 92% of which appear only once. A word on this clone: The antigen is not known.

The receptor was derived from an adult in good health. Sequencing used peripheral blood, obtained on day 0 of AZD1222 vaccination. The genes are TRBV6-5 and TRBJ1-5; tentatively, D is TRBD1 (5 bases). CDR3 bases: TGTGCCAGCAGTAGTCAGGGTCGCAATCAGCCCCAGCATTTT. Its translation is CASSSQGRNQPQHF.